What follows are 22 T cell receptor beta chains derived from one specimen sequenced in a study of blood T cell repertoires in COVID-19. Measured with immunoSEQ multiplex PCR; TCRdb has only the in-frame clones, and not every one. The sample lists roughly 260,000 clones, about 85% occurring once. The specimen was PBMCs or T cells enriched from blood (not recorded which). The origin of the receptors is a woman aged 30 to 39 with acute COVID-19.

V gene TRBV11-2 combines with J gene TRBJ2-2; D remains unclear. The germline gives CDR1 SGHAT, CDR2 FQNNGV. The V and J ends lost 1 base and 0 bases respectively, with 9 bases between them. The CDR3 totals 16 residues. DNA for the CDR3: TGTGCCAGCAGCTTAGGGTTTGGAGCGAACACCGGGGAGCTGTTTTTT. Translated, it gives CASSLGFGANTGELFF.

The rearrangement joins TRBV27 to TRBJ1-1; the D is unclear. CDR1 is MNHEY and CDR2 is SMNVEV in the germline V gene (reference sequence). V was trimmed by 3 bases and J by 2 bases, leaving 10 bases between them. The CDR3 totals 14 residues. CDR3 bases: TGTGCCAGCAGTTTCGGGTTCCCCAACACTGAAGCTTTCTTT. Protein sequence: CASSFGFPNTEAFF.

The chain uses TRBV15 and TRBJ2-6, with a tentative D call TRBD1 (6 bases). V dropped 3 bases and J dropped 0 bases, with 15 bases sitting between them. The germline gives CDR1 LNHNV, CDR2 YYDKDF (reference sequence). The CDR3 has 18 amino acids. The CDR3 coding sequence is TGTGCCACCAGCAGTAGCCTTACAGGGCTCTCTGGGGCCAACGTCCTGACTTTC. It translates to CATSSSLTGLSGANVLTF.

The V call is TRBV28, the J call TRBJ2-7; 7 nucleotides agree with TRBD2. CDR1 and CDR2 (germline): MDHEN, SYDVKM. This CDR3 has 14 amino acids. With V trimmed by 7 bases and J by 2 bases, 8 bases remained unmatched. DNA of the CDR3: TGTGCCAGCACCCCAGCGGGAAGCCCCTACGAGCAGTACTTC. Protein product: CASTPAGSPYEQYF.

This chain joins TRBV9 and TRBJ2-3; 9 bases match TRBD2. Germline loops: CDR1 SGDLS, CDR2 YYNGEE. The CDR3 loop spans 16 amino acids. Trimming at V came to 0 bases and at J to 6 bases, leaving 8 bases not matched to a gene. CDR3 in DNA: TGTGCCAGCAGCGTAGCGGGGCGGGGGGGCCTGGATACGCAGTATTTT. The encoded protein is CASSVAGRGGLDTQYF.

The J gene is TRBJ2-5, the V gene TRBV12-5; 13 bases agree with TRBD2. This CDR3 is built from 15 residues. Germline V lookup: CDR1 LGHNT, CDR2 FRNRAP. Trimming removed 5 bases from V and 3 bases from J; junction bases left unmatched: 3. The CDR3 sequence: CASGTGTSGKETQYF. The CDR3 nucleotides read TGTGCTAGTGGTACCGGGACTAGCGGGAAAGAGACCCAGTACTTC.

The V gene is TRBV9, the J gene TRBJ2-1, with D hard to call. Germline CDR1 and CDR2: SGDLS and YYNGEE. The CDR3 has 12 amino acids. Trimming left V 3 bases short and J 6 bases short, with 7 bases between. The CDR3 spells CASSGTVNEQFF. The CDR3, as DNA: TGTGCCAGCAGCGGCACAGTCAATGAGCAGTTCTTC.

In this sample, this clone turned up a few times. The chain has TRBV28 and TRBJ1-2; D ambiguous. The CDR3 has 15 amino acids. With 2 bases removed from V and 0 bases from J, the gap between germline ends came to 10 bases. The germline V gene encodes CDR1 MDHEN and CDR2 SYDVKM. The CDR3 protein is CASSLPSETNYGYTF. In nucleotides, the CDR3 is TGTGCCAGCAGTTTACCCAGCGAAACTAACTATGGCTACACCTTC.

This clone has just one count. The rearrangement joins TRBV5-1 to TRBJ2-1; the match to TRBD2 covers 12 bases. The CDR3 is made up of 15 amino acids. Germline V lookup: CDR1 SGHRS, CDR2 YFSETQ. The ends lost 3 bases at V and 7 bases at J; junction bases unmatched: 5. The CDR3 loop reads CASSSLAGGDNEQFF. The CDR3 region has the DNA TGCGCCAGCAGCTCACTAGCGGGGGGTGATAATGAGCAGTTCTTC.

The chain recombines TRBV4-3 with TRBJ2-1, with a possible D match to TRBD1 (6 bases). The germline CDR1 and CDR2 sequences are LGHNA and YSLEER. The V end was cut by 1 base, the J end by 3 bases, with 16 bases between. The CDR3 length is 17 residues. The CDR3 reads CASSQGGAPGDYNEQFF. The CDR3 DNA reads TGCGCCAGCAGCCAAGGTGGAGCCCCAGGGGACTACAATGAGCAGTTCTTC.

The chain links TRBV7-9 to TRBJ2-1; 14 bases are a match to TRBD2. CDR1 and CDR2 from the germline V gene are SEHNR and FQNEAQ (reference sequence). CDR3 size: 19 residues. The junction had 5 bases not matched to a gene; V was cut back by 1 base and J by 0 bases. CDR3 in amino acids: CASSLVGLAGGLSYNEQFF. CDR3 DNA sequence: TGTGCCAGCAGCTTAGTAGGACTAGCGGGAGGACTCTCCTACAATGAGCAGTTCTTC.

The chain joins TRBV5-1 to TRBJ1-6; a possible D gene is TRBD1 (6 bases). CDR1 is SGHRS and CDR2 is YFSETQ in the germline V gene. The V gene lost 2 bases and the J gene lost 10 bases, with 13 bases spanning the gap. This CDR3 is 14 amino acids long. The CDR3 nucleotides are TGCGCCAGCAGCTTCACAGGGTTAGGCTCACCCCTCCACTTT. Its protein product is CASSFTGLGSPLHF.

The rearrangement uses TRBV10-3 and TRBJ2-2; 10 nucleotides match TRBD1. The J segment lost 7 bases and the V segment lost 0 bases, leaving 5 bases of the junction unmatched. CDR3 length: 16 residues. Germline values: CDR1 ENHRY, CDR2 SYGVKD. Here the CDR3 reads CAISESTGGRNGELFF. The CDR3 DNA follows: TGTGCCATCAGTGAGTCGACAGGGGGCAGGAACGGGGAGCTGTTTTTT.

The chain combines TRBV6-5 with TRBJ2-1; 8 bases map to TRBD1. CDR3 length equals 14 residues. Per the germline V gene, CDR1 is MNHEY and CDR2 is SVGAGI. Trimming at V came to 6 bases and at J to 6 bases, leaving 7 bases not matched to a gene. CDR3 nucleotide sequence: TGTGCCAGCAGGAAACCGGGACAGGCCAATGAGCAGTTCTTC. Translated: CASRKPGQANEQFF.

The CDR3 region has the DNA TGTGCCAGCTCACTGGGACAGGGACGGGAGACCCAGTACTTC. Translation: CASSLGQGRETQYF. The genes are TRBV18 and TRBJ2-5; TRBD1 matches 9 bases. Germline V gene lookup returns CDR1 KGHSH and CDR2 LQKENI. The CDR3 sequence is 14 residues long. V shed 4 bases and J 5 bases; nucleotides not matched to a gene: 5.

This chain links TRBV3-1 (or the pseudogene TRBV3-2) with TRBJ1-1; no firm D call. This CDR3 contains 14 residues. Between the trimmed V and J ends, which lost 6 bases and 1 base, there was a span of 12 bases. Germline V CDR1 and CDR2: LGHDT, YNNKEL (reference sequence). The CDR3 here is CASSPTRRNTEAFF. The CDR3 region has the DNA TGTGCCAGCAGTCCCACAAGGAGGAACACTGAAGCTTTCTTT.

The rearrangement links TRBV7-2 to TRBJ2-2, with 7 positions matching TRBD1. This CDR3 contains 15 residues. The J segment lost 4 bases and the V segment lost 5 bases, leaving 7 bases of the junction unmatched. Germline-derived CDR1 and CDR2 are SGHTA and FQGNSA. In DNA, the CDR3 is TGTGCCAGCAGCCCGAGACAGGGTGGCACCGGGGAGCTGTTTTTT. Protein: CASSPRQGGTGELFF.

This chain uses TRBV28 with TRBJ2-2; TRBD1 is a possible D gene (5 bases). The V end was cut by 4 bases, the J end by 1 base, with 10 bases between. The CDR3 has 15 amino acids. Germline CDR1 and CDR2: MDHEN and SYDVKM. CDR3 residues: CASSSLDRNTGELFF. CDR3 nucleotides: TGTGCCAGCAGTTCCCTAGACAGGAACACCGGGGAGCTGTTTTTT.

For the CDR3, the DNA is TGTGCCAGCAGTTTATGGGCCGAGGCGGGAGGGGGAGGTGAGCAGTTCTTC. Translation: CASSLWAEAGGGGEQFF. The rearrangement joins TRBV27 to TRBJ2-1; 9 bases line up with TRBD2. The germline gives CDR1 MNHEY, CDR2 SMNVEV (reference sequence). The V segment lost 1 base and the J segment 9 bases; nucleotides outside the gene matches: 13. The CDR3 spans 17 residues.

The chain has TRBV28 and TRBJ1-1, with D hard to call. This CDR3 is built from 14 residues. Germline V gives CDR1 MDHEN, CDR2 SYDVKM. Trimming took 4 bases from V and 3 from J, leaving 12 bases between them. CDR3 sequence reads: CASSSWADHTEAFF. The CDR3 nucleotides read TGTGCCAGCAGTTCCTGGGCAGACCACACTGAAGCTTTCTTT.

The rearrangement uses TRBV18 and TRBJ2-3; 12 bases map to TRBD2. Germline CDR1 and CDR2: KGHSH and LQKENI. This CDR3 region has 17 residues. The V segment lost 0 bases and the J segment 0 bases; nucleotides outside the gene matches: 1. The CDR3 here is CASSPPTSGGSTDTQYF. The CDR3 DNA reads as TGTGCCAGCTCACCACCTACTAGCGGGGGGAGCACAGATACGCAGTATTTT.

V gene TRBV6-5 combines with J gene TRBJ2-2; 10 bases line up with TRBD1. The ends lost 4 bases at V and 5 bases at J; junction bases unmatched: 7. From germline, CDR1 is MNHEY and CDR2 SVGAGI. The CDR3 runs to 16 residues. DNA of the CDR3: TGTGCCAGCAGTTCCGGGACAGGGGTGGGGACCGGGGAGCTGTTTTTT. It encodes CASSSGTGVGTGELFF.